Presented here are 4 T cell receptor beta chains from one specimen sequenced in a study of T cells after posttransplantation cyclophosphamide. TCRdb keeps only in-frame clones here, not all; method: immunoSEQ multiplex PCR. The sample consists of 25,000 or so clones, roughly 88% of them appearing once. Material for sequencing was PBMCs. These receptors came from a woman between 55 and 75 years old with a blood cancer, CMV-positive, and with a related stem cell donor.

This clone was observed a handful of times. The chain links TRBV2 to TRBJ1-2; TRBD1 matches 12 bases. Trimming cost V 8 bases and J 5 bases; bases outside gene matches: 3. The CDR3 sequence is 13 residues long. Germline V gives CDR1 SNHLY, CDR2 FYNNEI. The CDR3 spells CASGDRGQYGYTF. Here the CDR3 DNA reads TGTGCCAGCGGGGACAGGGGGCAATATGGCTACACCTTC.

This chain uses TRBV7-3 with TRBJ2-7; 7 bases are a match to TRBD2. The CDR3 consists of 15 residues. The V and J ends lost 5 bases and 6 bases, in that order; junction bases with no gene match: 13. In germline, CDR1 is SGHTA, CDR2 FQGTGA. Here the CDR3 reads CASSPRGGSGSEQYF. CDR3 bases: TGTGCCAGCAGCCCAAGGGGCGGGAGTGGCTCCGAGCAGTACTTC.

The chain has TRBV7-2 and TRBJ2-1; 7 bases match TRBD2. V dropped 4 bases and J dropped 5; count of bases not matched to a gene: 11. The CDR3 is 16 residues long. The germline CDR1 and CDR2 sequences are SGHTA and FQGNSA. The DNA of the CDR3 is TGTGCCAGCAGCTCACTAGGGACTAACCAAGACAATGAGCAGTTCTTC. Translated: CASSSLGTNQDNEQFF.

The chain recombines TRBV7-9 with TRBJ2-1; 11 bases map to TRBD1. The germline CDR1 and CDR2 sequences are SEHNR and FQNEAQ (reference sequence). After removal of 4 bases from V and 6 bases from J, the junction contained 5 bases not matched to a gene. The CDR3 runs to 15 residues. CDR3 region: CASSSSGTGGNEQFF. Written as DNA, the CDR3 is TGTGCCAGCAGCTCCTCTGGGACAGGGGGCAATGAGCAGTTCTTC.